This T cell receptor (beta chain) stems from a study of CD8 T cell repertoires and HIV-1 epitope variants. As for the study in general: Twenty-five autologous and known Gag and Nef epitope variant peptides each stimulated T cells separately. Controls included no peptide, Ebola AY9 epitope, and a CMV, EBV, flu pool.

This CDR3 contains 13 residues. Deletions cut 5 bases from V and 3 bases from J, with 8 bases between. Per the germline V gene, CDR1 is SGHTA and CDR2 is FQGNSA. Comments on this clone: Its antigen is as yet unknown.

TCRdb keeps only in-frame clones here, not all; method: immunoSEQ multiplex PCR. The sample lists about 90,000 clones, roughly four fifths occurring once. Study-level findings and limits: The assay identified only TCR beta chains of antigen-proliferating T cells.

This TCR was recovered from a male donor with HIV. What was sequenced was uncultured baseline CD8+ T cells from peripheral blood mononuclear cells (PBMCs). The rearrangement uses TRBV7-2 and TRBJ1-5; D not resolved. CDR3 coding DNA: TGTGCCAGCAGCGTTCAGCCCAATCAGCCCCAGCATTTT. This encodes CASSVQPNQPQHF.